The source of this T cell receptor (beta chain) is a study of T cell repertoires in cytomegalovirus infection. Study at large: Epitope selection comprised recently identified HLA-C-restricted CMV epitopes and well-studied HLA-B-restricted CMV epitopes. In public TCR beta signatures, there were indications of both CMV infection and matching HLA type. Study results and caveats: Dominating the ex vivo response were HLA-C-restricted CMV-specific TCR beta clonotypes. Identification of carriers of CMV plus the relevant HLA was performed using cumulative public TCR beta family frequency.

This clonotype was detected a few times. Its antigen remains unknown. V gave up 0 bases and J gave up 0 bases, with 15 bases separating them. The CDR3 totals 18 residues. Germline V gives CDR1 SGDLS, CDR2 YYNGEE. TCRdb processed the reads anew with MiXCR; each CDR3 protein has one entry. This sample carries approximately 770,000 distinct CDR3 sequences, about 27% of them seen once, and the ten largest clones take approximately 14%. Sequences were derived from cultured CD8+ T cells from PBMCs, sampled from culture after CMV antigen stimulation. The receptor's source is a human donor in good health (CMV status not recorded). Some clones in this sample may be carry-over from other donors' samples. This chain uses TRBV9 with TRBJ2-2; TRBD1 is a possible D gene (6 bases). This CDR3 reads CASSVATEDSPNTGELFF. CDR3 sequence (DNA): TGTGCCAGCAGCGTAGCTACCGAGGACAGCCCGAACACCGGGGAGCTGTTTTTT.